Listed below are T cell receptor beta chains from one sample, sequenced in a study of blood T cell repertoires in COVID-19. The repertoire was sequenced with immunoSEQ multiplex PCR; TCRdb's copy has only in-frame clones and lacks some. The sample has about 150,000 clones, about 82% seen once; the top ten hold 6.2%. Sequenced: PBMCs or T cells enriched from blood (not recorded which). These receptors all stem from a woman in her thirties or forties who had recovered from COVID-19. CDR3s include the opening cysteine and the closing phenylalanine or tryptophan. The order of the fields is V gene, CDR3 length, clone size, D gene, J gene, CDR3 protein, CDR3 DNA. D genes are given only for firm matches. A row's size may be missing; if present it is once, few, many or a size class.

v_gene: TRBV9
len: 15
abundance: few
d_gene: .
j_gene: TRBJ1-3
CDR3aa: CASSTIPVAGNTIYF
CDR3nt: TGTGCCAGCAGCACCATTCCAGTGGCTGGAAACACCATATATTTT

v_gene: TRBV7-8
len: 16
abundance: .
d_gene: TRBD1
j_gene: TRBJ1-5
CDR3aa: CASSLATTGANQPQHF
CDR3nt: TGTGCCAGCAGCTTAGCGACGACAGGGGCCAATCAGCCCCAGCATTTT

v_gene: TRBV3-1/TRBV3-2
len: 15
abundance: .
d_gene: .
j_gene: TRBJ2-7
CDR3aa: CASSQNRRRTYEQYF
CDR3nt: TGTGCCAGCAGCCAGAACAGGCGACGGACCTACGAGCAGTACTTC

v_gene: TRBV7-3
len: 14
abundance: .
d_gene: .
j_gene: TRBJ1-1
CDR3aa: CASSPNGGETEAFF
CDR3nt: TGTGCCAGCAGCCCCAATGGAGGGGAGACTGAAGCTTTCTTT

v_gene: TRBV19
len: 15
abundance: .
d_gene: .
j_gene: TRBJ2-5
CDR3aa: CASSMGPGVQETQYF
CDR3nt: TGTGCCAGTAGTATGGGACCGGGAGTCCAAGAGACCCAGTACTTC

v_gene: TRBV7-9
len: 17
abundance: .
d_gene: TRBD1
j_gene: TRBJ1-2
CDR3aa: CASSSGTGSPNQYGYTF
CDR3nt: TGTGCCAGCAGCTCCGGGACAGGGAGTCCCAATCAGTATGGCTACACCTTC

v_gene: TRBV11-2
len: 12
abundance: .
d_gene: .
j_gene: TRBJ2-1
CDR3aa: CASSLDPRGQFF
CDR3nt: TGTGCCAGCAGCTTAGACCCCCGGGGGCAGTTCTTC

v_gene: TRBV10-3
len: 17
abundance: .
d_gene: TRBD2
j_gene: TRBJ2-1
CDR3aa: CAISESTAGLVNNEQFF
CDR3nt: TGTGCCATCAGTGAGTCCACGGCGGGACTAGTAAACAATGAGCAGTTCTTC

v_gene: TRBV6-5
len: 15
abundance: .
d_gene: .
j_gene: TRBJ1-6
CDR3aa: CASRDSDSYNSPLHF
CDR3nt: TGTGCCAGCAGGGACAGTGACTCCTATAATTCACCCCTCCACTTT

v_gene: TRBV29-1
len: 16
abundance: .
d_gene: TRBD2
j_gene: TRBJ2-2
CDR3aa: CSGTGTSGLNAGELFF
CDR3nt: TGCAGCGGGACCGGGACTAGCGGGCTGAACGCAGGGGAGCTGTTTTTT

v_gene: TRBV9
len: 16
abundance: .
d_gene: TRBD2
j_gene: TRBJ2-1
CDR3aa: CASSVGGGGASNEQFF
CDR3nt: TGTGCCAGCAGCGTAGGTGGCGGGGGGGCCTCCAATGAGCAGTTCTTC

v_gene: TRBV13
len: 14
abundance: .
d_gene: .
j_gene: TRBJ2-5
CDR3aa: CASGHRDRQETQYF
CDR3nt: TGTGCCAGCGGCCACAGAGACCGGCAAGAGACCCAGTACTTC

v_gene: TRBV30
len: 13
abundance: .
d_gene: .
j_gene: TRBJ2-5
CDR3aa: CASRLIRQETQYF
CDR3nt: TGTGCCTCCAGACTTATCCGCCAAGAGACCCAGTACTTC

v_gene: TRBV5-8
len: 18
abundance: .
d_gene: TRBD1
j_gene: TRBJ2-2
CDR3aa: CASSLKRGQAANTGELFF
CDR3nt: TGTGCCAGCAGCTTGAAGAGAGGACAGGCCGCGAACACCGGGGAGCTGTTTTTT

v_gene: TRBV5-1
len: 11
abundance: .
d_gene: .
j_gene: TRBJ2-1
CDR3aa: CASSLLNEQFF
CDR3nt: TGCGCCAGCAGCTTGCTAAATGAGCAGTTCTTC

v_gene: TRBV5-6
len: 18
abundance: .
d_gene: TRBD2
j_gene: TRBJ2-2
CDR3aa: CASSSGGLAGRRTGELFF
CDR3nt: TGTGCCAGCAGCTCGGGAGGACTAGCGGGGAGAAGGACCGGGGAGCTGTTTTTT

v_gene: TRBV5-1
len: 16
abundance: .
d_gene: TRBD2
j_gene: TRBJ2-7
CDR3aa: CASSLIVAGGSYEQYF
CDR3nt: TGCGCCAGCAGCTTGATAGTAGCGGGGGGCTCCTACGAGCAGTACTTC

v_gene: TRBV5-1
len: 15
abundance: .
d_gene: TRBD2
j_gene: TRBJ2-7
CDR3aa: CASSLRAGSPYEQYF
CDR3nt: TGCGCCAGCAGCCTCCGAGCGGGATCCCCCTACGAGCAGTACTTC

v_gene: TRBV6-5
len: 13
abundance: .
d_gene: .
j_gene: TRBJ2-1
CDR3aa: CASIRASYNEQFF
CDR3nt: TGTGCCAGCATCAGGGCAAGCTACAATGAGCAGTTCTTC

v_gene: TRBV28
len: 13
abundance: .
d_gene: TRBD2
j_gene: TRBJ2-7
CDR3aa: CASTRGEPYEQYF
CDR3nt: TGTGCCAGCACTCGGGGGGAACCCTACGAGCAGTACTTC

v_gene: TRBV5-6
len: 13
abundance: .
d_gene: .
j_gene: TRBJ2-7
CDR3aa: CASSPRGDYEQYF
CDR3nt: TGTGCCAGCAGCCCCAGGGGAGACTACGAGCAGTACTTC

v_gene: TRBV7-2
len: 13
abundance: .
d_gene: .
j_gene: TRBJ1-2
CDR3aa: CASSSQARWGYTF
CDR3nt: TGTGCCAGCAGCTCGCAAGCCCGGTGGGGCTACACCTTC

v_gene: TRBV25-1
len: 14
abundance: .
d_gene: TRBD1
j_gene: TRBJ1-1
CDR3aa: CASSESGGYTEAFF
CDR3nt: TGTGCCAGCAGTGAATCAGGGGGCTACACTGAAGCTTTCTTT